Included here is one T cell receptor (beta chain) sequence, with context. TCRdb recomputed calls from the reads with MiXCR, one row per CDR3 protein. There are 310,000 or so distinct CDR3 sequences in the sample; about 25% occur only once, and 14% lies in the top ten. The ends were cut back, 2 bases at V and 3 bases at J, with 6 bases in the middle. The CDR3 extends over 13 amino acids. The germline CDR1 and CDR2 sequences are SGHRS and YFSETQ. The data belong to a study of T cell repertoires in cytomegalovirus infection. At the level of the study: Matching HLA type and CMV infection were both indicated by public TCR beta signatures.

The sequence derives from a human donor in good health (CMV status not recorded). Some clones in this sample may be carry-over from other donors' samples. This chain joins TRBV5-1 and TRBJ1-5; D is ambiguous. The sequenced sample consisted of PBMCs. Here the CDR3 DNA reads TGCGCCAGCAGCTTTGCCCTCAATCAGCCCCAGCATTTT. It yields the protein CASSFALNQPQHF.